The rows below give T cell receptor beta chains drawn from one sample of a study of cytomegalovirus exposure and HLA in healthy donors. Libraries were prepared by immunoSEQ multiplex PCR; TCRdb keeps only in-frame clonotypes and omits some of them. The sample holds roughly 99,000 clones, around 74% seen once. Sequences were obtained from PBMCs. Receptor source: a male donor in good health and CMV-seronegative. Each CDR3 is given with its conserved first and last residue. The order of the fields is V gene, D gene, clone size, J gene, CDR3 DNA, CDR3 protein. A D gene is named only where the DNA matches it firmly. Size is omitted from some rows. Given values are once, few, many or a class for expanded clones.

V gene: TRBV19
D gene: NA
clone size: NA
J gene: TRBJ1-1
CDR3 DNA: TGTGCCAGTAGTATCCCAGGGCTGGGGACTGAAGCTTTCTTT
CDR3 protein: CASSIPGLGTEAFF

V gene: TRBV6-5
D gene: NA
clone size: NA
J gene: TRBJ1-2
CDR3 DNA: TGTGCCAGCAGTTACTCCGGGTCTGGTGGCTACACCTTC
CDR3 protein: CASSYSGSGGYTF

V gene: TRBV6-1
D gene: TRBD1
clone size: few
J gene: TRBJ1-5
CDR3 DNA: TGTGCCAGCAGTGAAGACAGGGGTGGACAGCCCCAGCATTTT
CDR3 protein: CASSEDRGGQPQHF

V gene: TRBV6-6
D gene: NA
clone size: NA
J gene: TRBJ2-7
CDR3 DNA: TGTGCCAGCAGTTACAACAGGGAGCGGTACTTC
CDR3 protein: CASSYNRERYF

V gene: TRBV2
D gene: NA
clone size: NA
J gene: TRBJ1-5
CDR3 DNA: TGTGCCAGCAAAAACATGCGGGGCAATCAGCCCCAGCATTTT
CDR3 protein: CASKNMRGNQPQHF

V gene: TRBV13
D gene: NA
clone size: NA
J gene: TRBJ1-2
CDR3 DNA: TGTGCCAGCAGCTTCCAGGGCTCGGGCGGCTACACCTTC
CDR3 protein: CASSFQGSGGYTF

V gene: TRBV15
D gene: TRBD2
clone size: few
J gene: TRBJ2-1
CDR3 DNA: TGTGCCACCAGCAACCGTCGGGGGACTAGGTACAATGAGCAGTTCTTC
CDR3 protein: CATSNRRGTRYNEQFF

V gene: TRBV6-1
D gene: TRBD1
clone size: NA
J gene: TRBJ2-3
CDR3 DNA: TGTGCCAGCAGGTGGGACAGGGGCACAGATACGCAGTATTTT
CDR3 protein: CASRWDRGTDTQYF

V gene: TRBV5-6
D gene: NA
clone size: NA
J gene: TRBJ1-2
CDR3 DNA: TGTGCCAGCAGCCTAGTCTCAGGGACTGGCTATGGCTACACCTTC
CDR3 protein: CASSLVSGTGYGYTF

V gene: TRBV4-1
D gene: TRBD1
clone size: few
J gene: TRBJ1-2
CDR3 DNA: TGCGCCAGCAGCCACCCAGACAGGGGCGGAGGCTACACCTTC
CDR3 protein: CASSHPDRGGGYTF

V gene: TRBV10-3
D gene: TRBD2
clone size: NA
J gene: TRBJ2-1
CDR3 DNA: TGTGCCATCAGAGGACTAGCCAACAATGAGCAGTTCTTC
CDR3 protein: CAIRGLANNEQFF

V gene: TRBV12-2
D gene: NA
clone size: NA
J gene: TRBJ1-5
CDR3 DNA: TGTGCAAGTCGCTTAGGGAATATTTTGGGGCGCGTCAATACGGGCAATCAGCCCCAGCATTTT
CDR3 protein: CASRLGNILGRVNTGNQPQHF

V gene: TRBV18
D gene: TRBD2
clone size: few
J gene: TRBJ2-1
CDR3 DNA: TGTGCCAGCTCACCAGGGGGCGCGGGAGGTGAGCAGTTCTTC
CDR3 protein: CASSPGGAGGEQFF

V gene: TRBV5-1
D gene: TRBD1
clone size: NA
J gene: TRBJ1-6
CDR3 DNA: TGCGCCAGCAGCTCGGGACAGGGGAAGAATAATTCACCCCTCCACTTT
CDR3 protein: CASSSGQGKNNSPLHF

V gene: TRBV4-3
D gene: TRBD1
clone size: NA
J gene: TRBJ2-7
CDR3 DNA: TGCGCCAGCAGCCAAGGCATTAGACAGGGTGTTTACGAGCAGTACTTC
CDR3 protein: CASSQGIRQGVYEQYF

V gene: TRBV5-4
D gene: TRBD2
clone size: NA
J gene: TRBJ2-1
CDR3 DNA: TGTGCCAGCAGCTTGGTCTCTAGCGGGAGGCGGGGCGGTGGTGAGCAGTTCTTC
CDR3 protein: CASSLVSSGRRGGGEQFF

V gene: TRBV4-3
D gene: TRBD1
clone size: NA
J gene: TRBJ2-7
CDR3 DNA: TGCGCCAGCAGCCAAGGGGACAGTACCTACGAGCAGTACTTC
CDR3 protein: CASSQGDSTYEQYF

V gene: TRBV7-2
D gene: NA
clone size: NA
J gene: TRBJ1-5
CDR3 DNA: TGTGCCAGCAGCGAACTGGGCAATCAGCCCCAGCATTTT
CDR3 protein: CASSELGNQPQHF

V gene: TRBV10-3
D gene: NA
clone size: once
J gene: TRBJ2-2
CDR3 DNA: TGTGCCATCCAAGCTTACACCGGGGAGCTGTTTTTT
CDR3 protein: CAIQAYTGELFF

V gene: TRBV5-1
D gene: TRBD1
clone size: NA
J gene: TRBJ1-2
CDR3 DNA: TGCGCCAGCAGCGTGGGCGACAGGGGGCACAGCGGCTACACCTTC
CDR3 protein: CASSVGDRGHSGYTF

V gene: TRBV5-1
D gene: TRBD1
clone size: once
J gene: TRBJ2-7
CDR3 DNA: TGCGCCAGCAGCATACAGGGGAGCTCCTACGAGCAGTACTTC
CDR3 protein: CASSIQGSSYEQYF

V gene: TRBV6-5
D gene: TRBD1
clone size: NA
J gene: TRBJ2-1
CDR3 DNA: TGTGCCAGCACCTCGACAGGGTCCTACAATGAGCAGTTCTTC
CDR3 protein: CASTSTGSYNEQFF

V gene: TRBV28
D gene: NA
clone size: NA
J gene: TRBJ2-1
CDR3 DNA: TGTGCCAGCGGATTATTCGTAGCGAATGAGCAGTTCTTC
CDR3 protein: CASGLFVANEQFF

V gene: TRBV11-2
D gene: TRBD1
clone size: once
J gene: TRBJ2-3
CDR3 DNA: TGTGCCAGCAGCTTTGACAGGGCTACCACAGATACGCAGTATTTT
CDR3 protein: CASSFDRATTDTQYF

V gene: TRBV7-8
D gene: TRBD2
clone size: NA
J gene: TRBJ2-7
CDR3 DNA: TGTGCCAGCAGCTCTCGCCGACTAGCGGGCTACGAGCAGTACTTC
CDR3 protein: CASSSRRLAGYEQYF

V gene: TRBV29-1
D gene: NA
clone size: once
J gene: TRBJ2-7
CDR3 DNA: TGCAGCGCAGGGAAGTCCTACGAGCAGTACTTC
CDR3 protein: CSAGKSYEQYF

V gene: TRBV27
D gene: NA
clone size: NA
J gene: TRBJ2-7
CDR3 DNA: TGTGCCAGCAGTTATTCGGGAGCTTCTTACGAGCAGTACTTC
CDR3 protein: CASSYSGASYEQYF

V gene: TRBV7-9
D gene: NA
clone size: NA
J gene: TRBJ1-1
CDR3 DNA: TGTGCCAGCAGCTTAGAAAGAGGGTTGAACACTGAAGCTTTCTTT
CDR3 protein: CASSLERGLNTEAFF

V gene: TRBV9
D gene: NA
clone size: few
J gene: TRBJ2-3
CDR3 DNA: TGTGCCAGCAGCGTAGATCGTGAGGCCCTCACAGATACGCAGTATTTT
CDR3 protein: CASSVDREALTDTQYF

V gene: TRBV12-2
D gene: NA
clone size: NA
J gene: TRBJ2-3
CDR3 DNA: TGTGCAAGTCGCACTAGCGGGGGGAGCACAGATACGCAGTATTTT
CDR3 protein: CASRTSGGSTDTQYF

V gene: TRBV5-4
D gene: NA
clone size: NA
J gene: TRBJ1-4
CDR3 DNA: TGTGCCAGCAGCTTCGACCTCCAGAGGGAAAAACTGTTTTTT
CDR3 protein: CASSFDLQREKLFF

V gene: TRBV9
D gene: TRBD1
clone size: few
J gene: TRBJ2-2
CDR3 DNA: TGTGCCAGCAGCGTGGACAGGCAGAACACCGGGGAGCTGTTTTTT
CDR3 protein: CASSVDRQNTGELFF

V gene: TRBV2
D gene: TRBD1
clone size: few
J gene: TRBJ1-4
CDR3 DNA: TGTGCCAGCAGTGAAAGAGGGAAGGACAGGGCCGGATTT
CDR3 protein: CASSERGKDRAGF

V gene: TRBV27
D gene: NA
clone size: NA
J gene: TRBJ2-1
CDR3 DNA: TGTGCCAGCAGGTCTACCCCGGGAGCCCCCTACAATGAGCAGTTCTTC
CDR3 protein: CASRSTPGAPYNEQFF

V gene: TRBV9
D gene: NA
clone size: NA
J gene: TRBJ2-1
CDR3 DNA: TGTGCCAGCAGCGTAGAGGGTGTGCGGGATCTTGAGCAGTTCTTC
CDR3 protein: CASSVEGVRDLEQFF

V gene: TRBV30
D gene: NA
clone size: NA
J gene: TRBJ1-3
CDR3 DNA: TGTGCCTGGTGGGCCAGGTTAAGCTCTGGAAACACCATATATTTT
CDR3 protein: CAWWARLSSGNTIYF

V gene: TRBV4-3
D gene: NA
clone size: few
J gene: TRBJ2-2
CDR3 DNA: TGCGCCAGCAGCCAAGATACCGGGACAACGAACACCGGGGAGCTGTTTTTT
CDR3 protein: CASSQDTGTTNTGELFF

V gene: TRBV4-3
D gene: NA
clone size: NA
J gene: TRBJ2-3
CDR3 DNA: TGCGCCAGCAGCCAGGGGGACATGGGTTACGATACGCAGTATTTT
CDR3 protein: CASSQGDMGYDTQYF